This entry features one TCR beta chain sequence. Antigen: not known. CD4+ T cells that had been cultured provided DNA sequenced with the Oncomine TCR Beta short-read assay. Each CDR3 protein gets one entry after TCRdb re-called the PCR reads with MiXCR. Of 7,000 or so distinct CDR3 sequences listed, 74% were seen once; the top ten hold around 35%. The treatment: approximately 10-day PBMC culture with coronavirus spike peptide pools or control peptides (ViraFEST assay). Each of days 3 and 7 saw half the medium replaced by fresh IL-2 medium. Following a culture period (around eleven days), negative selection was used to isolate CD4+ T cells. CDR3 size: 14 residues. Trimming shortened V by 3 bases and J by 9 bases, and 12 bases separated the two germline ends. Germline CDR1 MNHEY, CDR2 SMNVEV (reference sequence). This specimen belongs to a study of vaccination and CD4 T cells after COVID-19. Broader study findings: Convalescent patients were relatively few, and early post-infection timepoints were missing.

This receptor was taken from a human donor who had recovered from COVID-19. Specimen: CD4+ T cells from blood, cultured in vitro. This rearrangement joins TRBV27 to TRBJ1-6; D perhaps matches TRBD1 (6 bases). The CDR3, as DNA: TGTGCCAGCAGTTTTTGGGACAAAAGTTCACCCCTCCACTTT. Encoded protein: CASSFWDKSSPLHF.